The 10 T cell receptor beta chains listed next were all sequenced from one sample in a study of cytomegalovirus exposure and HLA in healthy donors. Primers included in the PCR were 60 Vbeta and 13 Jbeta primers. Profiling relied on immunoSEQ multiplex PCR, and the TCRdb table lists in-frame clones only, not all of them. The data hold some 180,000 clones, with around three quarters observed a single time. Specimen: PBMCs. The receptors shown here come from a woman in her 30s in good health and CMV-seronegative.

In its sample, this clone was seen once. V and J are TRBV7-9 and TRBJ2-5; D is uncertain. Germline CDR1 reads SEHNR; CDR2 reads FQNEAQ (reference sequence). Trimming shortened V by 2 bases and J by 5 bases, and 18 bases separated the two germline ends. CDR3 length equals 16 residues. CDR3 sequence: CASSLFIMEFGETQYF. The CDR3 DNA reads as TGTGCCAGCAGCTTATTTATCATGGAGTTCGGGGAGACCCAGTACTTC.

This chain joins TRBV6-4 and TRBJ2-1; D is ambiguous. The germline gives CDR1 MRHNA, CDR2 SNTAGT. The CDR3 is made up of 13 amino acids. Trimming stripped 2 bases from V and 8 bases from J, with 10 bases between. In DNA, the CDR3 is TGTGCCAGCAGTGACAACGAGGTCCATGAGCAGTTCTTC. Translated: CASSDNEVHEQFF.

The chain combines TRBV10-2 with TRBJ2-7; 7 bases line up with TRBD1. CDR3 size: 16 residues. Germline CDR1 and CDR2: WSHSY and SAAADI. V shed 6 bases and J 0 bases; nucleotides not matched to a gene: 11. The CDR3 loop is CASSDTGTANSYEQYF. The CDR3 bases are TGCGCCAGCAGCGATACCGGGACAGCGAACTCCTACGAGCAGTACTTC.

The chain's CDR3 is CASSLRLAGVQGEQYF. The CDR3 DNA sequence: TGTGCCAGCAGCTTGCGGCTAGCGGGAGTACAAGGCGAGCAGTACTTC. The V call is TRBV5-4, the J call TRBJ2-7, with 10 bases matching TRBD2. CDR1 and CDR2 (germline): SGHNT, YYREEE (reference sequence). With V trimmed by 1 base and J by 6 bases, 10 bases remained unmatched. The CDR3 has 16 residues.

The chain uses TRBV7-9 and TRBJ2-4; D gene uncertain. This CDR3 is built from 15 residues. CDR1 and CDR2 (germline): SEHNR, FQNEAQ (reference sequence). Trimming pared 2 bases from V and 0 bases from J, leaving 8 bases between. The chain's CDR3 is CASSLLEVAKNIQYF. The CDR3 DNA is TGTGCCAGCAGCTTACTAGAGGTAGCCAAAAACATTCAGTACTTC.

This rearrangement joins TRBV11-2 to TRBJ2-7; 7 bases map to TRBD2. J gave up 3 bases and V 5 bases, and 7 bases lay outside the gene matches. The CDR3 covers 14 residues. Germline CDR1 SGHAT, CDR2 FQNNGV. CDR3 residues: CASSLGLGVYEQYF. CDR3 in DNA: TGTGCCAGCAGCCTCGGACTAGGGGTCTACGAGCAGTACTTC.

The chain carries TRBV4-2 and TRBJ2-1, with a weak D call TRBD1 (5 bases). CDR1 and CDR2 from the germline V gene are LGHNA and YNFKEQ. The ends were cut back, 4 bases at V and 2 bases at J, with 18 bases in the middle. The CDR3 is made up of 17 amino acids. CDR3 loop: CASSLTSRRTTYNEQFF. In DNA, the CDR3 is TGTGCCAGCAGCCTTACCTCGCGTAGGACAACCTACAATGAGCAGTTCTTC.

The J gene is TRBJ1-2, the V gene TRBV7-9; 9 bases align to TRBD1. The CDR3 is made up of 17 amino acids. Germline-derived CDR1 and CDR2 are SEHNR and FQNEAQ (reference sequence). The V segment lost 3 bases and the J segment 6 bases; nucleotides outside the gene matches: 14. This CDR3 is CASSFNHQGQGKNGYTF. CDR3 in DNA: TGTGCCAGCAGCTTTAATCATCAGGGACAGGGTAAGAATGGCTACACCTTC.

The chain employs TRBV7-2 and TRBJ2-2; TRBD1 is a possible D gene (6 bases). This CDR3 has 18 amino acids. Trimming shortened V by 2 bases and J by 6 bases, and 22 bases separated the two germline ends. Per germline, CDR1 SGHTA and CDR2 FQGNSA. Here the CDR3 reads CASSLFLILAGTSGELFF. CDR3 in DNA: TGTGCCAGCAGCTTATTCCTAATCCTTGCCGGGACATCCGGGGAGCTGTTTTTT.

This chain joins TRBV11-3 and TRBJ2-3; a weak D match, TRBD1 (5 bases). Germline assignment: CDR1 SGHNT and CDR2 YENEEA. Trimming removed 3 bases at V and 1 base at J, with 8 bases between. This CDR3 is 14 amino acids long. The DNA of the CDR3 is TGTGCCAGCAGCTTGGGCAGGGGCACAGATACGCAGTATTTT. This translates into CASSLGRGTDTQYF.